Each of the 16 T cell receptor beta chains below was sequenced from the same sample in a study of blood T cell repertoires in COVID-19. TCRdb's table, derived via immunoSEQ multiplex PCR, lists solely in-frame clones and lacks some. The sample shows 60,000 to 85,000 clones, 86% of them seen only once. Source material: peripheral blood. All receptors come from a human donor in a cohort sampled during active COVID-19.

This clone was detected many times. The chain joins TRBV5-4 to TRBJ2-1, with 7 bases that match TRBD2. V dropped 0 bases and J dropped 8; count of bases not matched to a gene: 5. The CDR3 covers 14 residues. Germline V gives CDR1 SGHNT, CDR2 YYREEE (reference sequence). The CDR3 loop reads CASSLVGGDDEQFF. The CDR3 DNA is TGTGCCAGCAGCTTGGTGGGAGGGGATGATGAGCAGTTCTTC. Variable domain in full (rest from reference TRBV5-4 and TRBJ2-1): ETGVTQSPTHLIKTRGQQVTLRCSSQSGHNTVSWYQQALGQGPQFIFQYYREEENGRGNFPPRFSGLQFPNYSSELNVNALELDDSALYLCASSLVGGDDEQFFGPGTRLTVL.

The chain links TRBV11-3 to TRBJ1-1, with TRBD1 matching 12 bases. Germline-derived CDR1 and CDR2 are SGHNT and YENEEA. This CDR3 spans 15 amino acids. J lost 3 bases, V lost 5 bases, and 4 bases had no gene match. The CDR3 is CASSAGQGAYTEAFF. CDR3 nucleotide sequence: TGTGCCAGCAGCGCGGGACAGGGGGCCTACACTGAAGCTTTCTTT.

The chain couples TRBV4-2 to TRBJ2-7; 10 bases align to TRBD1. V gave up 1 base and J gave up 0 bases; unmatched junction bases: 9. Germline V lookup: CDR1 LGHNA, CDR2 YNFKEQ. This CDR3 region has 18 residues. CDR3 amino acids: CASSQAGQGGPSSYEQYF. CDR3 nucleotide sequence: TGTGCCAGCAGCCAAGCTGGACAGGGGGGCCCAAGCTCCTACGAGCAGTACTTC.

The chain employs TRBV11-3 and TRBJ2-1; 7 positions match TRBD2. The V and J ends lost 4 bases and 10 bases, in that order; junction bases with no gene match: 4. Germline CDR1 and CDR2: SGHNT and YENEEA. The CDR3 loop spans 12 amino acids. The CDR3 here is CASSSSGAEQFF. CDR3 nucleotide sequence: TGTGCCAGCAGCTCAAGCGGGGCCGAGCAGTTCTTC. Variable domain in full (rest from reference TRBV11-3 and TRBJ2-1): EAGVVQSPRYKIIEKKQPVAFWCNPISGHNTLYWYLQNLGQGPELLIRYENEEAVDDSQLPKDRFSAERLKGVDSTLKIQPAELGDSAVYLCASSSSGAEQFFGPGTRLTVL.

The chain combines TRBV11-3 with TRBJ2-2; D call uncertain. Trimming cost V 5 bases and J 3 bases, with 7 bases left between them. Germline assignment: CDR1 SGHNT and CDR2 YENEEA. The CDR3 consists of 13 residues. The CDR3 region has the DNA TGTGCCAGCAGCCCCCGGGACACCGGGGAGCTGTTTTTT. Amino acids: CASSPRDTGELFF.

J is TRBJ2-5 and V is TRBV11-3, with TRBD1 matching 10 bases. Trimming at V came to 6 bases and at J to 5 bases, leaving 9 bases not matched to a gene. This CDR3 spans 15 amino acids. Germline assignment: CDR1 SGHNT and CDR2 YENEEA. Here the CDR3 DNA reads TGTGCCAGCAGACTTAGGACAGGGGGTTGGGAGACCCAGTACTTC. This sequence encodes CASRLRTGGWETQYF.

V gene TRBV3-1 (or the pseudogene TRBV3-2) combines with J gene TRBJ2-7; D is uncertain. The V end lost 1 base, the J end lost 4 bases, and 5 bases lay between the germline ends. Germline V CDR1 and CDR2: LGHDT, YNNKEL (reference sequence). The CDR3 covers 12 residues. CDR3 sequence: CASSQAVYEQYF. The CDR3, as DNA: TGTGCCAGCAGCCAAGCGGTTTACGAGCAGTACTTC.

V and J are TRBV3-1 (or the pseudogene TRBV3-2) and TRBJ2-1; D gene uncertain. Germline lookup yields CDR1 LGHDT and CDR2 YNNKEL (reference sequence). Trimming took off 0 bases at V and 16 bases at J, with 19 bases between the two ends. The length of the CDR3 is 14 residues. CDR3 amino acids: CASSQEVVFAVPFF. The CDR3 nucleotides are TGTGCCAGCAGCCAAGAGGTGGTCTTCGCGGTTCCCTTCTTC.

This chain uses TRBV5-8 with TRBJ2-1; D is perhaps TRBD1 (6 bases). The germline gives CDR1 SGHTS, CDR2 YDEGEE. Trimming removed 4 bases at V and 4 bases at J, with 9 bases between. This CDR3 region has 13 residues. Here the CDR3 reads CASSPDRYNEQFF. The DNA of the CDR3 is TGTGCCAGCAGCCCGGACAGATACAATGAGCAGTTCTTC.

V is TRBV23-1 and J is TRBJ1-1; 12 bases agree with TRBD1. TRBV23-1 is treated as an ORF (open reading frame) with a function not yet certain. Trimming took 9 bases from V and 11 from J; bases not matched to a gene: 10. The CDR3 is 13 amino acids. CDR3 nucleotides: TGCGCCAGACCCCGGGACAGGGGGCTTTGGGCTTTCTTT. It is translated as CARPRDRGLWAFF.

The J gene is TRBJ1-1, the V gene TRBV4-2; D remains unclear. The CDR3 extends over 13 amino acids. The V end lost 9 bases, the J end lost 1 base, and 12 bases lay between the germline ends. CDR1 is LGHNA, CDR2 YNFKEQ, per germline. The CDR3 coding sequence is TGTGCCAGTAATAGCGTAGGGAACACTGAAGCTTTCTTT. It yields the protein CASNSVGNTEAFF.

J is TRBJ2-1 and V is TRBV7-2; TRBD1 aligns across 8 bases. This CDR3 spans 17 amino acids. The V and J ends lost 5 bases and 5 bases, in that order; junction bases with no gene match: 14. Germline V lookup: CDR1 SGHTA, CDR2 FQGNSA. DNA for the CDR3: TGTGCCAGCAGCCCCCCAGAGGCAGGGGGCAACGACAATGAGCAGTTCTTC. Its translation: CASSPPEAGGNDNEQFF.

This clone was detected once. This chain connects TRBV6-5 to TRBJ1-1; D is perhaps TRBD1 (6 bases). Trimming removed 7 bases at V and 3 bases at J, with 15 bases between. The germline gives CDR1 MNHEY, CDR2 SVGAGI. This CDR3 spans 14 amino acids. The CDR3 coding sequence is TGTGCCAGCACCCCGTCAGGGGCAGACACTGAAGCTTTCTTT. Its translation is CASTPSGADTEAFF.

The chain is built from TRBV2 and TRBJ2-7, with D perhaps TRBD1 (6 bases). The V gene lost 6 bases and the J gene lost 3 bases, with 12 bases spanning the gap. Germline V lookup: CDR1 SNHLY, CDR2 FYNNEI. The CDR3 contains 13 residues. The CDR3 region is CASRPTDSYEQYF. The CDR3 DNA sequence: TGTGCCAGCAGACCTACGGACAGCTACGAGCAGTACTTC.

This rearrangement joins TRBV28 to TRBJ1-5, with D hard to call. CDR1 MDHEN and CDR2 SYDVKM come from the germline V gene. The CDR3 spans 11 residues. Trimming left V 7 bases short and J 7 bases short, with 8 bases between. CDR3: CASMAEQPQHF. The CDR3 DNA sequence: TGTGCCAGCATGGCGGAACAGCCCCAGCATTTT.

The chain has TRBV19 and TRBJ2-7; TRBD2 matches 13 bases. The CDR3 totals 16 residues. Unmatched junction bases numbered 10, after V lost 5 bases and J lost 6 bases. The germline gives CDR1 LNHDA, CDR2 SQIVND (reference sequence). In nucleotides, the CDR3 is TGTGCCAGTAGTCGGACTAGCGGGGGATTCGGCCGCGAGCAGTACTTC. It yields the protein CASSRTSGGFGREQYF. The entire variable domain, with the rest obtained from reference TRBV19 and TRBJ2-7, is as follows: DGGITQSPKYLFRKEGQNVTLSCEQNLNHDAMYWYRQDPGQGLRLIYYSQIVNDFQKGDIAEGYSVSREKKESFPLTVTSAQKNPTAFYLCASSRTSGGFGREQYFGPGTRLTVT.